A single sample is the source of the 20 T cell receptor beta chains below, sequenced in a study of T-cell memory formation after mild COVID-19. TCRdb itself ran the 5' RACE reads through MiXCR, one entry per CDR3 protein. In the table there are 300,000 to 350,000 distinct CDR3 sequences, roughly 13% of which are singletons. The material sequenced was PBMCs or a T cell subset sorted from them (not recorded which). The source is a man in his late teens or twenties who had mild COVID-19 (a few samples of this study predate the infection). Cell type and time point are not known.

This rearrangement joins TRBV28 to TRBJ1-5, with a tentative D call TRBD1 (5 bases). The V end was cut by 7 bases, the J end by 4 bases, with 11 bases between. This CDR3 is 13 amino acids long. Germline CDR1 is MDHEN and CDR2 is SYDVKM. DNA for the CDR3: TGTGCCAGCATCCTGGGGGGGAATCAGCCCCAGCATTTT. It is translated as CASILGGNQPQHF.

This clonotype occurred many times. The J gene is TRBJ2-3, the V gene TRBV15, with no clear D. The CDR3 has 13 amino acids. Germline-derived CDR1 and CDR2 are LNHNV and YYDKDF (reference sequence). The V gene lost 4 bases and the J gene lost 11 bases, with 16 bases spanning the gap. Here the CDR3 reads CATSNYGTPRQYF. The CDR3 DNA sequence: TGTGCCACCAGCAATTACGGCACCCCTAGGCAGTATTTT.

The table lists this clonotype with a count of one. A much bigger clone sits one base away, suggesting this may be a read error. The J gene is TRBJ2-3, the V gene TRBV5-1; D ambiguous. The CDR3 is made up of 14 amino acids. Germline values: CDR1 SGHRS, CDR2 YFSETQ. The V gene lost 2 bases and the J gene lost 3 bases, with 10 bases spanning the gap. The CDR3 region has the DNA TGCGCCAGCAGCTTCGACAAGAGAACAGATACGCAGTATTTT. Translation: CASSFDKRTDTQYF.

This clonotype came up many times. The chain couples TRBV12-3 or TRBV12-4 to TRBJ2-2; D might be TRBD1 (6 bases). V dropped 4 bases and J dropped 2 bases, with 14 bases sitting between them. There are 16 residues in the CDR3. The chain's CDR3 is CASSSSRTANTGELFF. In DNA, the CDR3 is TGTGCCAGCAGTTCCTCCCGGACAGCAAACACCGGGGAGCTGTTTTTT.

This clonotype was picked up a small number of times. The chain is built from TRBV2 and TRBJ2-7; possibly TRBD1 for D (6 bases). The CDR3 length is 12 residues. Germline CDR1 SNHLY, CDR2 FYNNEI. V was cut by 7 bases and J by 7 bases, with 14 bases left in between. This CDR3 reads CASTGQPYEQYF. The CDR3 DNA sequence: TGTGCCAGCACCGGACAGCCATATGAGCAGTACTTC. Full variable domain (rest looked up from reference TRBV2 and TRBJ2-7): EPEVTQTPSHQVTQMGQEVILRCVPISNHLYFYWYRQILGQKVEFLVSFYNNEISEKSEIFDDQFSVERPDGSNFTLKIRSTKLEDSAMYFCASTGQPYEQYFGPGTRLTVT.

The CDR3, as DNA: TGTGCCAGCAGTGACCGGGACAGGGGCCACGAGCAGTACTTC. Its protein product is CASSDRDRGHEQYF. The chain carries TRBV2 and TRBJ2-7, with TRBD1 matching over 10 bases. The CDR3 runs 14 residues. CDR1 SNHLY and CDR2 FYNNEI come from the germline V gene. With 3 bases clipped from V and 5 bases from J, the junction kept 4 bases outside the gene matches.

This chain links TRBV6-1 with TRBJ2-3, with TRBD2 as a possible D gene (6 bases). In germline, CDR1 is MNHNS, CDR2 SASEGT. This CDR3 is 13 amino acids long. Trimming left V 7 bases short and J 5 bases short, with 13 bases between. The DNA of the CDR3 is TGTGCCAGCAAGTGGGACTTCGGAGATACGCAGTATTTT. Amino acid sequence: CASKWDFGDTQYF.

The chain carries TRBV27 and TRBJ2-3; a weak D match, TRBD2 (6 bases). Deletions cut 6 bases from V and 4 bases from J, with 17 bases between. The length of the CDR3 is 15 residues. Germline CDR1 reads MNHEY; CDR2 reads SMNVEV (reference sequence). CDR3: CASSRGTFVSDTQYF. CDR3 bases: TGTGCCAGCAGCCGAGGGACTTTTGTATCAGATACGCAGTATTTT.

The chain links TRBV14 to TRBJ2-1, with unresolved D. Germline CDR1 and CDR2: SGHDN and FVKESK. V gave up 0 bases and J gave up 4 bases, with 4 bases separating them. The CDR3 has 13 residues. The CDR3 region has the DNA TGTGCCAGCAGCCAAGAACAGTACAATGAGCAGTTCTTC. Residues: CASSQEQYNEQFF.

DNA for the CDR3: TGTGCCAGCAAGGTCTCAGGTCCAGCCAAAAACATTCAGTACTTC. Translation gives CASKVSGPAKNIQYF. V gene TRBV5-6 combines with J gene TRBJ2-4; D is unresolved. V was shortened by 6 bases and J by 0 bases, with 13 bases between the two germline ends. The CDR3 is 15 amino acids. CDR1 is SGHDT and CDR2 is YYEEEE in the germline V gene.

This clonotype was seen a handful of times. This chain links TRBV7-9 with TRBJ2-5, with 11 bases matching TRBD1. The V gene end was trimmed by 2 bases and the J gene end by 5 bases; junction bases not matched to a gene: 7. The CDR3 runs to 16 residues. The germline CDR1 and CDR2 sequences are SEHNR and FQNEAQ (reference sequence). Here the CDR3 reads CASSLLSGTGGETQYF. DNA for the CDR3: TGTGCCAGCAGCTTATTGTCCGGGACAGGGGGGGAGACCCAGTACTTC. The variable domain in full, with the rest retrieved from reference TRBV7-9 and TRBJ2-5, is DTGVSQNPRHKITKRGQNVTFRCDPISEHNRLYWYRQTLGQGPEFLTYFQNEAQLEKSRLLSDRFSAERPKGSFSTLEIQRTEQGDSAMYLCASSLLSGTGGETQYFGPGTRLLVL.

This clonotype was counted only a few times. V gene TRBV7-2 combines with J gene TRBJ2-7; 9 bases are shared with TRBD1. The CDR3 consists of 16 residues. The germline V gene encodes CDR1 SGHTA and CDR2 FQGNSA. J lost 7 bases, V lost 5 bases, and 15 bases had no gene match. The chain's CDR3 is CASSADRGYLIREQYF. CDR3 nucleotide sequence: TGTGCCAGCAGCGCGGACAGGGGCTACCTCATACGGGAGCAGTACTTC. The full variable domain, in which reference TRBV7-2 and TRBJ2-7 provide the parts outside the CDR3, is GAGVSQSPSNKVTEKGKDVELRCDPISGHTALYWYRQSLGQGLEFLIYFQGNSAPDKSGLPSDRFSAERTGGSVSTLTIQRTQQEDSAVYLCASSADRGYLIREQYFGPGTRLTVT.

This clonotype appeared a few times. The chain carries TRBV25-1 and TRBJ1-1; possible D gene TRBD1, 5 bases. The V end lost 7 bases, the J end lost 7 bases, and 16 bases lay between the germline ends. The CDR3 totals 13 residues. From germline, CDR1 is MGHDK and CDR2 SYGVNS. CDR3: CASTFLGANEAFF. The CDR3 coding sequence is TGTGCCAGCACCTTTCTCGGGGCAAATGAAGCTTTCTTT.

CDR3 protein: CASSFRLAGGRQFF. CDR3 nucleotides: TGTGCCAGCAGCTTCAGACTAGCGGGGGGGCGGCAGTTCTTC. The chain is built from TRBV7-3 and TRBJ2-1; TRBD2 agrees at 14 bases. This CDR3 contains 14 residues. V shed 3 bases, J shed 12 bases, and the junction held 4 bases outside the gene matches. The germline CDR1 and CDR2 sequences are SGHTA and FQGTGA. Filled out from reference TRBV7-3 and TRBJ2-1, the complete variable domain reads GAGVSQTPSNKVTEKGKYVELRCDPISGHTALYWYRQSLGQGPEFLIYFQGTGAADDSGLPNDRFFAVRPEGSVSTLKIQRTERGDSAVYLCASSFRLAGGRQFFGPGTRLTVL.

This clonotype was detected a few times. The chain has TRBV12-5 and TRBJ2-3; tentatively, D is TRBD2 (7 bases). V lost 9 bases and J 6 bases, leaving 22 bases between the germline ends. Germline CDR1 LGHNT, CDR2 FRNRAP. The CDR3 consists of 15 residues. CDR3 sequence reads: CASAIGGGGLDTQYF. CDR3 coding DNA: TGTGCTAGCGCCATCGGGGGCGGGGGCCTCGATACGCAGTATTTT.

The chain joins TRBV27 to TRBJ1-6, with D uncertain. The CDR3 consists of 18 residues. V shed 4 bases and J shed 12 bases, with 28 bases lying between them. In germline, CDR1 is MNHEY, CDR2 SMNVEV (reference sequence). The CDR3 bases are TGTGCCAGCAGTTCCCGACCGCCGACGGCGACTCTCCCGGGACCCCTCCACTTT. Translated: CASSSRPPTATLPGPLHF.

This clonotype was counted many times. V and J are TRBV6-2 or TRBV6-3 and TRBJ2-5, with 10 nucleotides matching TRBD2. V shed 6 bases and J 4 bases; nucleotides not matched to a gene: 8. The CDR3 length is 15 residues. CDR1 and CDR2 (germline): MNHEY, SVGEGT. The CDR3 spells CASSPWTSGPETQYF. DNA for the CDR3: TGTGCCAGCAGCCCTTGGACTAGCGGACCAGAGACCCAGTACTTC.

Only a few counts were recorded for this clonotype. The rearrangement links TRBV7-2 to TRBJ1-5, with a weak D call TRBD1 (6 bases). The germline V gene has CDR1 SGHTA and CDR2 FQGNSA. Trimming cost V 2 bases and J 3 bases, with 20 bases left between them. CDR3 size: 18 residues. The CDR3 region is CASSLRSGRTVFNQPQHF. CDR3 DNA: TGTGCCAGCAGCTTAAGGTCCGGGAGGACAGTTTTCAATCAGCCCCAGCATTTT.

The chain employs TRBV6-2 or TRBV6-3 and TRBJ2-3; no clear D. The germline V gene encodes CDR1 MNHEY and CDR2 SVGEGT. The V end was cut by 4 bases, the J end by 7 bases, with 18 bases between. The CDR3 runs 15 residues. The CDR3 nucleotides are TGTGCCAGCAGTTCCTCCCGGGCCCTCTGGAATACGCAGTATTTT. It is translated as CASSSSRALWNTQYF.

In this sample, this clonotype turned up a few times. This rearrangement joins TRBV9 to TRBJ2-4; maybe TRBD1 (6 bases). The CDR3 runs 13 residues. V lost 3 bases to trimming and J lost 5 bases, with 9 bases between them. In germline, CDR1 is SGDLS, CDR2 YYNGEE. CDR3 residues: CASSAGQENIQYF. Here the CDR3 DNA reads TGTGCCAGCAGCGCGGGACAAGAAAACATTCAGTACTTC.